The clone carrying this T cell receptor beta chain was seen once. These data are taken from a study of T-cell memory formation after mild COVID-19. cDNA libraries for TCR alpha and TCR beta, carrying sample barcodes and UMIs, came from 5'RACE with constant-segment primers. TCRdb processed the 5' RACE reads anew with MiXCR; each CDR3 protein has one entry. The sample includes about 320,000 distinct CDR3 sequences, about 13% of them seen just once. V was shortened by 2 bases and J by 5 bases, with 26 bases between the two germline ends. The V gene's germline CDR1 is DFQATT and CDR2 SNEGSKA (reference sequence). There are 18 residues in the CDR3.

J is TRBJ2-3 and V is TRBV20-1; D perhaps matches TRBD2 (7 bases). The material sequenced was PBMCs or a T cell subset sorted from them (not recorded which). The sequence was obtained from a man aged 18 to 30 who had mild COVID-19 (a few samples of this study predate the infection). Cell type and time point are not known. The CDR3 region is CSARSPMAGAPRGDTQYF. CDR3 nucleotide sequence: TGCAGTGCTAGAAGTCCTATGGCGGGGGCTCCGCGGGGAGATACGCAGTATTTT.